This T cell receptor (beta chain) was documented in a study of PD-1 blockade in classical Hodgkin lymphoma. Study summary: Patients in the cohort were put on intravenous nivolumab, 3 mg/kg every 2 weeks.

Notes on this clone: Its matching antigen is unknown.

Autologous stem cell transplantation was followed by relapse in every patient, and brentuximab vedotin exposure varied. Data came from immunoSEQ multiplex PCR; TCRdb stores just in-frame clones and leaves some out. This table has more than 70,000 clones, about 90% appearing once. The study, taken as a whole, reports: Healthy donors reportedly exceeded newly diagnosed patients in baseline TCR diversity. Baseline diversity resembling that of newly diagnosed patients was seen in complete responders.

The CDR3 contains 13 residues. The germline CDR1 and CDR2 sequences are SGHNT and YENEEA. Trimming cost V 3 bases and J 6 bases, with 11 bases left between them. This receptor was identified in a human donor with classical Hodgkin lymphoma. The J gene is TRBJ1-2, the V gene TRBV11-3; D perhaps matches TRBD1 (5 bases). This sample comprised peripheral blood mononuclear cells (PBMCs), obtained before the second cycle of nivolumab. CDR3 region: CASSFGRVHGYTF. The CDR3, as DNA: TGTGCCAGCAGCTTCGGCAGGGTGCATGGCTACACCTTC.